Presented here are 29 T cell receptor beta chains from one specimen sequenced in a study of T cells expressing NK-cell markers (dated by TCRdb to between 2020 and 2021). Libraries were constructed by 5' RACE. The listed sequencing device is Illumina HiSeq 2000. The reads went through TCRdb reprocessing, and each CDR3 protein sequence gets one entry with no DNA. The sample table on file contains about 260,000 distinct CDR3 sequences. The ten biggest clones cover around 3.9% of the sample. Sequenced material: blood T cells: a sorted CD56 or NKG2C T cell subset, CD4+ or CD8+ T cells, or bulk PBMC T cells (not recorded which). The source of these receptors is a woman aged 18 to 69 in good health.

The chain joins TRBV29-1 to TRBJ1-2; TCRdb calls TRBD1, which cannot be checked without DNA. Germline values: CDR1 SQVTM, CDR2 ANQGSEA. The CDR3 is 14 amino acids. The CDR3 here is CSVGARGQVAGYTF.

The CDR3 loop reads CASSQDSSTGKFF. The V call is TRBV4-2, the J call TRBJ2-1. CDR3 length equals 13 residues. The germline gives CDR1 LGHNA, CDR2 YNFKEQ.

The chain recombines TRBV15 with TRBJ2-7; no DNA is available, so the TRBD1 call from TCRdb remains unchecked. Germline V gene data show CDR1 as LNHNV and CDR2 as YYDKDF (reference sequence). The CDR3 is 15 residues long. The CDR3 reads CATSSGAQERHEQYF.

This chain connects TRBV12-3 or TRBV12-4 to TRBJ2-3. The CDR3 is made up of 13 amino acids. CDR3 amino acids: CASSTRLADTQYF.

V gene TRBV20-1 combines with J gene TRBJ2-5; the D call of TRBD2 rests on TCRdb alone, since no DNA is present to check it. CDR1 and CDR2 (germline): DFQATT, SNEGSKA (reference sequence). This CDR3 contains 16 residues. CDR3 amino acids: CSAMDPKGAQQETQYF.

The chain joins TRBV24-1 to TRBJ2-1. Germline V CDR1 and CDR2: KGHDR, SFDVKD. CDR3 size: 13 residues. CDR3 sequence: CATSPDSYNEQFF.

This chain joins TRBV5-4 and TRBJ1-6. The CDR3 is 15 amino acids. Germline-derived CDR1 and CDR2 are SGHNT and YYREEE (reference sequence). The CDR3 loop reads CASSPRQASNSPLHF.

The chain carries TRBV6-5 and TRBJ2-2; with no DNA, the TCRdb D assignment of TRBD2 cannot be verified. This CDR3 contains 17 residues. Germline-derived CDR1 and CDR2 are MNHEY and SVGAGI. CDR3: CASSYSIAGGNTGELFF.

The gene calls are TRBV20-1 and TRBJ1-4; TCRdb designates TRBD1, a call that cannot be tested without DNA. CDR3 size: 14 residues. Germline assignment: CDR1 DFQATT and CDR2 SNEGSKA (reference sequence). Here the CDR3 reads CSATRIQGNEKLFF.

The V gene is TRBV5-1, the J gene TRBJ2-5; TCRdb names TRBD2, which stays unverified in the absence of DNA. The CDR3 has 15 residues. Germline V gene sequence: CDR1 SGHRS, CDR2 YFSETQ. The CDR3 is CASSLSGSSDETQYF.

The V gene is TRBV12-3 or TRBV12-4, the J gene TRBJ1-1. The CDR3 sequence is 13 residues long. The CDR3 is CASRSYMNTEAFF.

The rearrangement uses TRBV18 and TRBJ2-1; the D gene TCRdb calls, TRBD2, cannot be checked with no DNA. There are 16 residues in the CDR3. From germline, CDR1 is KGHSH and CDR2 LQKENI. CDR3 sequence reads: CASSPPGLADYNEQFF.

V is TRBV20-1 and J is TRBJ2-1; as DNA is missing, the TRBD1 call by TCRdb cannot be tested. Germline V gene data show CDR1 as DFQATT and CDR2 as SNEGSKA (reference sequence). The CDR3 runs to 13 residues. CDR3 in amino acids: CSAPPVATDEQFF.

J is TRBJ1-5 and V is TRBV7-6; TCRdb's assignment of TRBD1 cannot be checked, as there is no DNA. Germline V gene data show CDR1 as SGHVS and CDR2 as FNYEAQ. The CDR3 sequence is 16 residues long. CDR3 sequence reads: CASSLGPGTSNQPQHF. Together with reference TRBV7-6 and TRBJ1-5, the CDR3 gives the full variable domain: GAGVSQSPRYKVTKRGQDVALRCDPISGHVSLYWYRQALGQGPEFLTYFNYEAQQDKSGLPNDRFSAERPEGSISTLTIQRTEQRDSAMYRCASSLGPGTSNQPQHFGDGTRLSIL.

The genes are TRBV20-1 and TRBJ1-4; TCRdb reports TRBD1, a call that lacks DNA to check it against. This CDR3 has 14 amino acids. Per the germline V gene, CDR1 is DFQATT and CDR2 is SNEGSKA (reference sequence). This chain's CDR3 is CSARAGALEEKLFF.

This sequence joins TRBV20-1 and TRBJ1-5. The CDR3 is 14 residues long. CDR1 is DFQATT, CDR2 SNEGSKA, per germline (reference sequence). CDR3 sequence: CSARVGYSNQPQHF.

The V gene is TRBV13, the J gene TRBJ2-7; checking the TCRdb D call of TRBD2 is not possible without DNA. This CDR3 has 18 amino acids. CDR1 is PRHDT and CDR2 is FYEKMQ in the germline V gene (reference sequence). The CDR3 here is CASSLNPREGPSSYEQYF. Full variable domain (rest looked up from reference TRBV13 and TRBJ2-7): AAGVIQSPRHLIKEKRETATLKCYPIPRHDTVYWYQQGPGQDPQFLISFYEKMQSDKGSIPDRFSAQQFSDYHSELNMSSLELGDSALYFCASSLNPREGPSSYEQYFGPGTRLTVT.

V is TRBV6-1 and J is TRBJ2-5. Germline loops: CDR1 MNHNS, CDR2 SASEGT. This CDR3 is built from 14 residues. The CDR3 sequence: CASRKDTLEKTQYF.

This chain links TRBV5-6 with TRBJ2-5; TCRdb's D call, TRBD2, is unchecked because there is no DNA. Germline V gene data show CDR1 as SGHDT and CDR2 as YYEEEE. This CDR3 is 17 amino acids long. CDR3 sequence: CASSPMTSGSWRETQYF.

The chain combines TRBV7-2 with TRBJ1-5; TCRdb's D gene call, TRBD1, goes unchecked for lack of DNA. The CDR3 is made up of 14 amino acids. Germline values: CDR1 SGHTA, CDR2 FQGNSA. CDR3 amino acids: CASSLGLGGQPQHF.

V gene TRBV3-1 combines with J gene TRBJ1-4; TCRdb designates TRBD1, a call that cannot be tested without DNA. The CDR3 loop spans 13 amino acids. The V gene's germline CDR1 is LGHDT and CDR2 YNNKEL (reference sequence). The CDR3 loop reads CASSQDTRGGLFF. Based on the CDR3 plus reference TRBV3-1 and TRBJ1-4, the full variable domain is DTAVSQTPKYLVTQMGNDKSIKCEQNLGHDTMYWYKQDSKKFLKIMFSYNNKELIINETVPNRFSPKSPDKAHLNLHINSLELGDSAVYFCASSQDTRGGLFFGSGTQLSVL.

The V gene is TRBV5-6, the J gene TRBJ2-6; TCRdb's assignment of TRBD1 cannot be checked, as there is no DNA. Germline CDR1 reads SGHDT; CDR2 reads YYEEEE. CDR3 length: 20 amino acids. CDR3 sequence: CASSLRFRTGGASGANVLTF.

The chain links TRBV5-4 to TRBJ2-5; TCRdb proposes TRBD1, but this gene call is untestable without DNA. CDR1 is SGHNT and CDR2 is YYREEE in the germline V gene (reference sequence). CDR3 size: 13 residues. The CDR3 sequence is CASSLPSGETQYF.

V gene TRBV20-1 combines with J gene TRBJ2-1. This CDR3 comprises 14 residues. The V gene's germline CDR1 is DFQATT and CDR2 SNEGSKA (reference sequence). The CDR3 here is CSARTREGLDEQFF.

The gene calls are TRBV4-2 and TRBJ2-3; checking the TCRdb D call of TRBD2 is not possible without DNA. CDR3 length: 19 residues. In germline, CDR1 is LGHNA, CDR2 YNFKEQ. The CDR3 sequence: CASSQGILAGESSTDTQYF.

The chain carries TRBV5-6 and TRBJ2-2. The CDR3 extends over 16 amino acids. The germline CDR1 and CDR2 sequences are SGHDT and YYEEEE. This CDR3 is CASSLSFRKNTGELFF. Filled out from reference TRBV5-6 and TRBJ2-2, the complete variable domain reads DAGVTQSPTHLIKTRGQQVTLRCSPKSGHDTVSWYQQALGQGPQFIFQYYEEEERQRGNFPDRFSGHQFPNYSSELNVNALLLGDSALYLCASSLSFRKNTGELFFGEGSRLTVL.

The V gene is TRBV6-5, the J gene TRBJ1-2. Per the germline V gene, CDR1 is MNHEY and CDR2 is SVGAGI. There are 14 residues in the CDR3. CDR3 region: CASSYTVEGQGYTF.

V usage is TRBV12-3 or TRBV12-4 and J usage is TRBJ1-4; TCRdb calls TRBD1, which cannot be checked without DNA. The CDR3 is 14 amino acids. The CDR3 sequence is CASSQDRINEKLFF.

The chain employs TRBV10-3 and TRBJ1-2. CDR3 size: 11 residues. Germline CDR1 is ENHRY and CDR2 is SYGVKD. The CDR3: CAISGGSGYTF.